Below are 7 T cell receptor beta chains sequenced from a single sample in a study of PD-L1 blockade in urothelial cancer. As to time point: peripheral blood 6 weeks after treatment start. Profiling relied on immunoSEQ multiplex PCR, and the TCRdb table lists in-frame clones only, not all of them. The data contain roughly 24,000 clones, 90% to 95% of them singletons. Specimen: PBMCs, collected around atezolizumab (anti-PD-L1) treatment. Every receptor here comes from a woman in her sixties with urothelial cancer.

The CDR3, as DNA: TGTGCCAGCAGCTTGGCTATCAAGCGGGATACGCAGTATTTT. This translates into CASSLAIKRDTQYF. The chain recombines TRBV5-4 with TRBJ2-3, with a weak D call TRBD2 (5 bases). V dropped 0 bases and J dropped 6 bases, with 11 bases sitting between them. This CDR3 region has 14 residues. Germline lookup yields CDR1 SGHNT and CDR2 YYREEE (reference sequence).

This sequence joins TRBV4-3 and TRBJ2-1; D gene ambiguous. V lost 0 bases, J lost 12 bases, and 9 bases lay in between. CDR3 size: 12 residues. The germline gives CDR1 LGHNA, CDR2 YSLEER. The CDR3 region has the DNA TGCGCCAGCAGCCAAGACAAGCTAGGGCAGTTCTTC. Amino acids: CASSQDKLGQFF.

The DNA of the CDR3 is TGCGCCAGCAGCTTCGGACTAGCGGGGCTACAAGAGACCCAGTACTTC. Translated, it gives CASSFGLAGLQETQYF. The V gene is TRBV5-1, the J gene TRBJ2-5; the match to TRBD2 covers 12 bases. The CDR3 is 16 amino acids. J gave up 2 bases and V 2 bases, and 4 bases lay outside the gene matches. Germline values: CDR1 SGHRS, CDR2 YFSETQ.

V usage is TRBV7-2 and J usage is TRBJ2-3; D call uncertain. V gave up 5 bases and J gave up 2 bases, with 8 bases separating them. The length of the CDR3 is 13 residues. Germline CDR1 reads SGHTA; CDR2 reads FQGNSA. This CDR3 reads CASSPLPTDTQYF. CDR3 DNA: TGTGCCAGCAGCCCCCTACCCACAGATACGCAGTATTTT.

The CDR3 protein is CASSFRTSEETQYF. The CDR3 DNA is TGTGCCAGCAGCTTCAGGACTAGCGAAGAGACCCAGTACTTC. The V and J genes are TRBV7-2 and TRBJ2-5; TRBD2 matches at 9 bases. The trim removed 3 bases at V and 3 bases at J, leaving 2 bases unmatched. CDR1 and CDR2 (germline): SGHTA, FQGNSA. This CDR3 region has 14 residues. Complete variable domain (other parts from reference TRBV7-2 and TRBJ2-5): GAGVSQSPSNKVTEKGKDVELRCDPISGHTALYWYRQSLGQGLEFLIYFQGNSAPDKSGLPSDRFSAERTGGSVSTLTIQRTQQEDSAVYLCASSFRTSEETQYFGPGTRLLVL.

CDR3 DNA sequence: TGTGCCAGCAGGAGGGGGGGTAACAATCAGCCCCAGCATTTT. Translation gives CASRRGGNNQPQHF. J is TRBJ1-5 and V is TRBV2; tentatively, D is TRBD1 (6 bases). Trimming pared 6 bases from V and 3 bases from J, leaving 12 bases between. This CDR3 is 14 amino acids long. CDR1 and CDR2 (germline): SNHLY, FYNNEI.

For this clone: Relative to the germline gene, one junction end is altered; a read error may explain this. The CDR3 DNA follows: TGTGCCAGCTCACCACCCTCCCACGAGCAGTACTTC. It is translated as CASSPPSHEQYF. The chain is built from TRBV18 and TRBJ2-7; no reliable D call. The CDR3 is 12 amino acids. Germline CDR1 is KGHSH and CDR2 is LQKENI.